This TCR beta chain was documented in a study of blood T cell repertoires in COVID-19. Study summary: From the United States, Italy and Spain came samples of acute and convalescent COVID-19. In each case, the material was cDNA or gDNA derived from T cells, B-cell-depleted T cells, or PBMCs.

The CDR3 runs 14 residues. Germline V gives CDR1 SEHNR, CDR2 FQNEAQ (reference sequence). V was shortened by 4 bases and J by 1 base, with 10 bases between the two germline ends. Seattle participants joined during active infection and were tracked over time. Original methodology: Counts of nucleated cells, estimated from reference gene primer amplification, were obtained. Only in-frame clones appear in the TCRdb table, and some are missing; sequencing was by immunoSEQ multiplex PCR. The V and J calls and clone size were taken over from that table, and D and trimming were inferred from the DNA. The repertoire holds hundreds of thousands of clones, with 81% as singletons.

The sample comprised peripheral blood. The chain uses TRBV7-9 and TRBJ1-1; D unclear. This receptor was identified in a woman of 80 years or more with COVID-19, enrolled during active disease. CDR3 loop: CASSSLRENTEAFF. The CDR3 nucleotides are TGTGCCAGCAGCTCCCTGCGGGAGAACACTGAAGCTTTCTTT.